This passage covers 4 T cell receptor beta chains from one sample sequenced in a study of regulatory T cells in long-lasting Graves disease. Sequencing libraries for TCR beta were prepared with iRepertoire HTBI primers and Arm-PCR of CDR3 regions. TCRdb reprocessed the multiplex PCR reads with MiXCR, giving one entry per CDR3 protein. In the table there are around 400,000 distinct CDR3 sequences, 15% to 17% of which are singletons. Regarding time point: newly diagnosed GD, antithyroid drugs for less than 3 months. RNA extracted from PBMCs served as the sequencing template. The sample in question was peripheral blood mononuclear cells (PBMCs), obtained at new diagnosis, from a patient treated with antithyroid drugs. The receptors derive from a female donor with Graves disease.

This clonotype was counted ten times or more. V and J are TRBV5-4 and TRBJ1-6; maybe TRBD1 (6 bases). Germline V gene sequence: CDR1 SGHNT, CDR2 YYREEE (reference sequence). V gave up 0 bases and J gave up 5 bases, with 6 bases separating them. The CDR3 is 14 amino acids. The CDR3 DNA is TGTGCCAGCAGCTTGGACAGGGATAATTCACCCCTCCACTTT. It yields the protein CASSLDRDNSPLHF.

The chain combines TRBV11-2 with TRBJ1-2, with TRBD1 matching 8 bases. Germline values: CDR1 SGHAT, CDR2 FQNNGV. This CDR3 has 14 amino acids. V dropped 3 bases and J dropped 0; count of bases not matched to a gene: 0. The CDR3 sequence is CASSFRGPNYGYTF. The CDR3 nucleotides read TGTGCCAGCAGCTTCAGGGGGCCTAACTATGGCTACACCTTC.

The sample holds many counts of this clonotype. The genes are TRBV30 and TRBJ2-1, with 7 positions matching TRBD1. CDR3 size: 15 residues. Per germline, CDR1 GTSNPN and CDR2 SVGIG (reference sequence). With 1 base clipped from V and 6 bases from J, the junction kept 9 bases outside the gene matches. CDR3 region: CAWSDRQGNPNEQFF. CDR3 coding DNA: TGTGCCTGGAGTGACAGACAGGGTAACCCCAATGAGCAGTTCTTC.

This clonotype was observed a few times. The chain recombines TRBV6-4 with TRBJ2-3; TRBD1 or TRBD2 may be the D gene (5 bases each). CDR1 is MRHNA and CDR2 is SNTAGT in the germline V gene. The CDR3 consists of 14 residues. Trimming cost V 2 bases and J 1 base, with 7 bases left between them. The CDR3 reads CASSDRGGTDTQYF. In nucleotides, the CDR3 is TGTGCCAGCAGTGACAGGGGAGGCACAGATACGCAGTATTTT.